These T cell receptor beta chains were read from a single sample in a study of blood T cell repertoires in COVID-19. Method: immunoSEQ multiplex PCR; TCRdb's copy keeps in-frame clones and lacks some. The sample contains 200,000 to 250,000 clones, roughly 90% of which appear only once. Sequencing input: PBMCs or T cells enriched from blood (not recorded which). These receptor sequences come from a man younger than 30 with acute COVID-19. The CDR3 runs from the conserved cysteine through the conserved F or W. The order of the fields is J gene, clone size, D gene, V gene, CDR3 DNA, CDR3 protein. A D gene is named only where the DNA matches it firmly. Clone size is stated in some rows and not others, as once, few, many or a class when expanded.

>TRBJ1-2|.|.|TRBV4-2
TGTGCCAGCAGCCAATTTGCCGGTAACTATGGCTACACCTTC
CASSQFAGNYGYTF
>TRBJ2-7|.|TRBD1|TRBV28
TGTGCCAGCAGTCCCCATTGGGGGGGACAGGGAACCTACGAGCAGTACTTC
CASSPHWGGQGTYEQYF
>TRBJ2-1|.|TRBD2|TRBV28
TGTGCCAGCACCGTGGGGGGGACTAGCGTCTCAGGGGAGCAGTTCTTC
CASTVGGTSVSGEQFF
>TRBJ2-2|.|TRBD2|TRBV19
TGTGCCAGTAGTAAGACTAGCGGCAACACCGGGGAGCTGTTTTTT
CASSKTSGNTGELFF
>TRBJ1-4|.|.|TRBV7-2
TGTGCCAGCAGCTTAGGGGTTGACAGCTTATTAGGGGAAAAACTGTTTTTT
CASSLGVDSLLGEKLFF
>TRBJ2-2|.|TRBD1|TRBV5-1
TGCGCCAGCAGCTTAACAGGGGGTTCGTCAACCGGGGAGCTGTTTTTT
CASSLTGGSSTGELFF
>TRBJ2-7|.|.|TRBV10-3
TGTGCCATCAGTGAGTCTGCGGCAGCCTACGAGCAGTACTTC
CAISESAAAYEQYF
>TRBJ2-7|.|TRBD1|TRBV16
TGTGCCAGCAGCCAGGCCGGGACAGGGGCCTACGAGCAGTACTTC
CASSQAGTGAYEQYF
>TRBJ1-2|.|.|TRBV29-1
TGCAGCGTTGAGGCAGGGATGAGCTACACCTTC
CSVEAGMSYTF
>TRBJ1-4|.|.|TRBV5-1
TGCGCCAGCAGCTACCGGGACATAAAAAAACTGTTTTTT
CASSYRDIKKLFF
>TRBJ2-5|.|TRBD1|TRBV19
TGTGCCAGTAGCCCAGGGACAGCCCAAGAGACCCAGTACTTC
CASSPGTAQETQYF
>TRBJ1-4|.|.|TRBV7-9
TGTGCCAGCAGCGTCGGTGGGGGCCCCAACGAAAAACTGTTTTTT
CASSVGGGPNEKLFF
>TRBJ2-7|.|TRBD2|TRBV7-9
TGTGCCAGCAGCTTCCCCGGGGGGAACGACGAGCAGTACTTC
CASSFPGGNDEQYF
>TRBJ2-1|.|TRBD1|TRBV7-2
TGTGCCAGCAGCCTAATACAGGGGGCGGTTGTCTACAATGAGCAGTTCTTC
CASSLIQGAVVYNEQFF
>TRBJ2-7|.|TRBD2|TRBV5-6
TGTGCCAGCAGCCGGGGAGGGAAAGGGCTCGAGCAGTACTTC
CASSRGGKGLEQYF
>TRBJ1-2|.|.|TRBV4-3
TGCGCCAGCAGCCAAGAGAACAGGGTGTCCTATGGCTACACCTTC
CASSQENRVSYGYTF
>TRBJ2-7|.|.|TRBV18
TGTGCCAGCTCACGGGTCGAGGGTCGGTATTACGAGCAGTACTTC
CASSRVEGRYYEQYF
>TRBJ2-1|.|.|TRBV15
TGTGCCACCAGCAGAGAATCACAGAGCTCCTACAATGAGCAGTTCTTC
CATSRESQSSYNEQFF
>TRBJ2-7|.|TRBD2|TRBV6-1
TGTGCCAGCAGTGAAGCTCGAGCGGGAGCCCACGAGCAGTACTTC
CASSEARAGAHEQYF
>TRBJ2-1|.|TRBD2|TRBV24-1
TGTGCCACCAGTGACCTTAAGCGGGAGGCCTACAATGAGCAGTTCTTC
CATSDLKREAYNEQFF
>TRBJ2-2|.|.|TRBV5-1
TGCGCCAGCATACATTCTAACACCGGGGAGCTGTTTTTT
CASIHSNTGELFF
>TRBJ2-7|.|.|TRBV18
TGTGCCAGCTCGTCCGGGGACGAGCAGTACTTC
CASSSGDEQYF
>TRBJ1-3|.|.|TRBV11-2
TGTGCCAGCAGCCCCCCCTGGGGCAGCATATATTTT
CASSPPWGSIYF
>TRBJ1-1|few|TRBD1|TRBV7-9
TGTGCCAGCAGCTCGAGACAGGGCGTTAACACTGAAGCTTTCTTT
CASSSRQGVNTEAFF
>TRBJ2-2|.|.|TRBV9
TGTGCCAGCAGCGTAGCCGCGAACACCGGGGAGCTGTTTTTT
CASSVAANTGELFF
>TRBJ1-6|.|.|TRBV19
TGTGCCAGTAGCAAGTATAGCTCCGAGGATTCACCCCTCCACTTT
CASSKYSSEDSPLHF
>TRBJ1-5|.|.|TRBV5-1
TGCGCCAGCAGCTTGGGCGGCGTGAAGGAGCCCCAGCATTTT
CASSLGGVKEPQHF
>TRBJ2-3|.|TRBD2|TRBV30
TGTGCCTCCGGCGCTATAGCGGGAGGGTCCGATACGCAGTATTTT
CASGAIAGGSDTQYF
>TRBJ2-5|.|.|TRBV7-2
TGTGCCAGCAGCTTCGGAGAGGGGGTATTAGAAGAGACCCAGTACTTC
CASSFGEGVLEETQYF
>TRBJ1-1|.|.|TRBV9
TGTGCCAGCAGCGCGCTAGGGAACACTGAAGCTTTCTTT
CASSALGNTEAFF
>TRBJ1-4|.|.|TRBV14
TGTGCCAGCAGCTGGGGGGGCGCGGTTGAAAAACTGTTTTTT
CASSWGGAVEKLFF
>TRBJ2-2|.|.|TRBV7-6
TGTGCCAGCAGCTTTAACAGAAACGGGGAGCTGTTTTTT
CASSFNRNGELFF
>TRBJ2-1|.|.|TRBV12-3/TRBV12-4
TGTGCCAGCAGCGACTCAATAGGTGAGCAGTTCTTC
CASSDSIGEQFF
>TRBJ2-7|.|TRBD1|TRBV7-9
TGTGCCAGCAGCTCGACAGGGCGTGGGGTGCAGTACTTC
CASSSTGRGVQYF
>TRBJ1-1|.|.|TRBV7-2
TGTGCCAGCAGCTTTAGTACGAACACTGAAGCTTTCTTT
CASSFSTNTEAFF
>TRBJ2-2|.|TRBD2|TRBV5-1
TGCGCCAGCAGCCAGACTAGCGGGAGTGCCACCGGGGAGCTGTTTTTT
CASSQTSGSATGELFF
>TRBJ2-4|.|TRBD2|TRBV25-1
TGTGCCAGCAGTGAATGGGCGGGGACTAAGGGCAAAAACATTCAGTACTTC
CASSEWAGTKGKNIQYF
>TRBJ2-3|.|.|TRBV11-2
TGTGCCAGCAGCTTTCCGGGCACAGATACGCAGTATTTT
CASSFPGTDTQYF
>TRBJ1-1|.|.|TRBV19
TGTGCCAGTAGTATAGCTGGCGGCATGAACACTGAAGCTTTCTTT
CASSIAGGMNTEAFF
>TRBJ1-2|.|TRBD1|TRBV29-1
TGCAGCGTCGAGACAGGGGGCTACACCTTC
CSVETGGYTF
>TRBJ1-1|.|.|TRBV4-1
TGCGCCAGCAGCCAAGATCCGCTCGGGTTGGGGCGAGAAGCTTTCTTT
CASSQDPLGLGREAFF
>TRBJ1-6|.|.|TRBV6-6
TGTGCCAGTACCATGGGGCCGAACTCACCCCTCCACTTT
CASTMGPNSPLHF